The clone carrying this TCR beta chain ranks as medium-sized in terms of frequency. The antigen remains undetermined. The data are from a study of T cell clusters in autoimmune cytopenias. Study results and limitations: Physiological T cell clusters of healthy donors were apparently absent in primary autoimmune cytopenia patients. Comparing secondary cytopenia with chronic lymphocytic leukemia showed no cluster-lack signature, apparently masked by lymphoma repertoire.

The CDR3 runs to 14 residues. Germline V gives CDR1 MNHEY, CDR2 SVGAGI. Each sample's input was 250 to 300 ng genomic DNA, 35,000 to 40,000 genome equivalents. One tube held mixed TRB-A and TRB-B primer pools for touch-down PCR. TCRdb reprocessed the multiplex PCR reads, with one entry per CDR3 protein and no DNA. Its table records nearly 7,000 distinct CDR3 sequences. The sample also formed part of further work on T cell repertoires in aging, cancer and after chemotherapy.

Sample: peripheral blood. The clonotype comes from a human donor in good health. V usage is TRBV6-5 and J usage is TRBJ1-1; no DNA is available, so the TRBD1 call from TCRdb remains unchecked. The CDR3 protein is CASSNGQGATEAFF.